This T cell receptor beta chain was captured in a study of blood T cell repertoires in COVID-19. Study context: There were acute and convalescent COVID-19 samples, and they came from the United States, Italy and Spain. In each case, the material was cDNA or gDNA derived from T cells, B-cell-depleted T cells, or PBMCs.

The germline V gene has CDR1 SNHLY and CDR2 FYNNEI. V was shortened by 6 bases and J by 6 bases, with 17 bases between the two germline ends. The CDR3 is 14 amino acids. Enrolled during active infection, Seattle patients were then followed longitudinally. In the source study's methods: Amplifying reference gene primers gave estimates of nucleated cell counts. Sequencing used immunoSEQ multiplex PCR; TCRdb keeps in-frame clones, though not all of them. The V and J calls and the clone size are those of that table, but D and trimming were determined from the DNA. The table lists about 130,000 clones, roughly 77% of them singletons.

The TCR comes from a woman in her 70s with COVID-19, enrolled during active disease. The genes are TRBV2 and TRBJ1-1, with D possibly being TRBD1 (5 bases). Sequencing was performed on peripheral blood. CDR3 sequence (DNA): TGTGCCAGCAGAGCGACAGAGCCTCGGGCTGAAGCTTTCTTT. Residues: CASRATEPRAEAFF.